Following are 5 T cell receptor beta chains from one sample sequenced in a study of T cells in Graves' hyperthyroidism and ophthalmopathy. Amplification of TCR beta CDR3 regions was performed using RNA transcripts as template. Primed by the HTBI set, a first-round RT-PCR was run on the TCR CDR3. Using its own MiXCR run on the multiplex PCR reads, TCRdb lists one record per CDR3 protein. The sample carries roughly 500,000 distinct CDR3 sequences, under 60% recorded once. The specimen was peripheral blood or thyroid tissue (not recorded which). The receptor source for this set is an adult woman with Graves' disease, either hyperthyroidism or ophthalmopathy (not recorded which).

The gene calls are TRBV24-1 and TRBJ2-2; 11 nucleotides line up with TRBD2. J lost 3 bases, V lost 3 bases, and 5 bases had no gene match. The CDR3 is 17 residues long. Germline CDR1 reads KGHDR; CDR2 reads SFDVKD. The CDR3 is CATSDTSGREDTGELFF. The CDR3 DNA reads TGTGCCACCAGTGATACTAGCGGGAGAGAGGACACCGGGGAGCTGTTTTTT.

The chain has TRBV5-1 and TRBJ1-1; possible D gene TRBD1, 5 bases. This CDR3 has 13 residues. V was shortened by 0 bases and J by 8 bases, with 11 bases between the two germline ends. The germline V gene encodes CDR1 SGHRS and CDR2 YFSETQ. The CDR3 DNA reads TGCGCCAGCAGCTTGGTAACAGGACTAGAAGCTTTCTTT. Translated: CASSLVTGLEAFF.

The chain combines TRBV10-3 with TRBJ1-1, with D possibly being TRBD1 (5 bases). The CDR3 consists of 13 residues. The V gene's germline CDR1 is ENHRY and CDR2 SYGVKD. Between the trimmed V and J ends, which lost 1 base and 4 bases, there was a span of 7 bases. This CDR3 is CAISEWGGTEAFF. The CDR3 DNA reads as TGTGCCATCAGTGAGTGGGGGGGCACTGAAGCTTTCTTT.

The CDR3 DNA reads as TGTGCCAGCAGTGGCGCCACGGGAGAGGGAAACACCATATATTTT. Translating gives CASSGATGEGNTIYF. This sequence joins TRBV2 and TRBJ1-3; D call uncertain. The CDR3 sequence is 15 residues long. Germline V lookup: CDR1 SNHLY, CDR2 FYNNEI. V lost 4 bases to trimming and J lost 4 bases, with 14 bases between them.

The V and J genes are TRBV7-9 and TRBJ2-7; D possibly corresponds to TRBD1 (5 bases). The germline CDR1 and CDR2 sequences are SEHNR and FQNEAQ (reference sequence). The V gene lost 4 bases and the J gene lost 3 bases, with 16 bases spanning the gap. The CDR3 spans 15 residues. This chain's CDR3 is CASSSRRTTNYEQYF. CDR3 sequence (DNA): TGTGCCAGCAGCTCCCGACGGACAACCAACTACGAGCAGTACTTC. The variable domain in full, completed from reference TRBV7-9 and TRBJ2-7, reads DTGVSQNPRHKITKRGQNVTFRCDPISEHNRLYWYRQTLGQGPEFLTYFQNEAQLEKSRLLSDRFSAERPKGSFSTLEIQRTEQGDSAMYLCASSSRRTTNYEQYFGPGTRLTVT.